The source of this T cell receptor beta chain is a study of T cell clonality in common variable immunodeficiency. General study findings and limits: TCRbeta clonality was increased in CVID versus healthy controls.

Most patients and controls had Caucasian heritage. The table lists this clone with many counts. No antigen is known for it. The CDR3 goes on 3 residues after the read ends, and that part is filled in from the germline J gene. Trimming cost V 7 bases and J 0 bases, with 13 bases left between them. This CDR3 is built from 15 residues. Germline-derived CDR1 and CDR2 are LNHDA and SQIVND (reference sequence). Data came from immunoSEQ multiplex PCR; TCRdb stores just in-frame clones and leaves some out. The sample shows under 50,000 clones, no singletons; the ten largest hold approximately 0.68%. The chain recombines TRBV19 with TRBJ1-5, with a tentative D call TRBD1 (6 bases). The clonotype originates from a person between 18 and 75 years old in good health. Sequenced input: peripheral blood mononuclear cells. CDR3 DNA (partial): TGTGCCAGTACCGAGCGGACAGATAGCAATCAGCCC. Translating it yields CASTERTDSNQP. The whole CDR3 protein is CASTERTDSNQPQHF.